A single sample is the source of the 26 T cell receptor beta chains below, sequenced in a study of T cell responses to AZD1222 COVID-19 vaccine. Produced via immunoSEQ multiplex PCR; TCRdb's table is partial and in-frame only. Counted here are about 140,000 clones, 93% occurring once; the ten biggest clones make up over 0.85%. Here the sequenced sample was peripheral blood, taken on day 0 of MenACWY control vaccination. These receptors all stem from an adult in good health.

The V and J genes are TRBV7-2 and TRBJ2-5; a weak D match, TRBD2 (6 bases). The CDR3 consists of 14 residues. Germline CDR1 SGHTA, CDR2 FQGNSA. Trimming removed 1 base at V and 2 bases at J, with 8 bases between. CDR3 sequence (DNA): TGTGCCAGCAGCTTAGGGGGACTGCAAGAGACCCAGTACTTC. It codes for CASSLGGLQETQYF. Together with reference TRBV7-2 and TRBJ2-5, the CDR3 gives the full variable domain: GAGVSQSPSNKVTEKGKDVELRCDPISGHTALYWYRQSLGQGLEFLIYFQGNSAPDKSGLPSDRFSAERTGGSVSTLTIQRTQQEDSAVYLCASSLGGLQETQYFGPGTRLLVL.

The chain joins TRBV6-5 to TRBJ1-1, with TRBD1 matching 8 bases. CDR1 is MNHEY, CDR2 SVGAGI, per germline. The CDR3 loop spans 12 amino acids. V lost 6 bases, J lost 9 bases, and 6 bases stayed unmatched. The CDR3: CASSHDRGKAFF. In DNA form, the CDR3 reads TGTGCCAGCAGCCACGACAGGGGTAAAGCTTTCTTT.

The chain joins TRBV3-1 (or the pseudogene TRBV3-2) to TRBJ2-7; D remains unclear. This CDR3 comprises 13 residues. Germline V CDR1 and CDR2: LGHDT, YNNKEL (reference sequence). The germline V and J ends were trimmed by 2 bases and 3 bases, with 8 bases remaining between them. CDR3 sequence reads: CASSQSLFYEQYF. DNA of the CDR3: TGTGCCAGCAGCCAATCCCTCTTCTACGAGCAGTACTTC.

CDR3 DNA: TGTGCCACCACGGGGACAGGGGTCTCACCCCTCCACTTT. Translating it yields CATTGTGVSPLHF. The J gene is TRBJ1-6, the V gene TRBV6-6; 10 nucleotides align to TRBD1. This CDR3 comprises 13 residues. In germline, CDR1 is MNHNY, CDR2 SVGAGI (reference sequence). The trim removed 10 bases at V and 10 bases at J, leaving 7 bases unmatched.

The chain joins TRBV6-5 to TRBJ1-1; D unclear. Trimming took off 6 bases at V and 1 base at J, with 12 bases between the two ends. Germline CDR1 reads MNHEY; CDR2 reads SVGAGI. The CDR3 is 14 amino acids. The DNA of the CDR3 is TGTGCCAGCAGATTTCCGGGCCCGAACACTGAAGCTTTCTTT. Translating gives CASRFPGPNTEAFF.

The chain couples TRBV18 to TRBJ1-5; 10 positions agree with TRBD1. Trimming cost V 4 bases and J 5 bases; bases outside gene matches: 8. CDR3 length equals 16 residues. Germline values: CDR1 KGHSH, CDR2 LQKENI. The CDR3 here is CASSRKPDRGYQPQHF. The CDR3 DNA reads as TGTGCCAGCTCACGAAAGCCGGACAGGGGGTATCAGCCCCAGCATTTT.

The chain uses TRBV18 and TRBJ2-4, with D hard to call. With 1 base removed from V and 5 bases from J, the gap between germline ends came to 24 bases. In germline, CDR1 is KGHSH, CDR2 LQKENI. CDR3 size: 19 residues. The DNA of the CDR3 is TGTGCCAGCTCACCACTAATACGTACTCCGACGAACAATCAAAACATTCAGTACTTC. Translating gives CASSPLIRTPTNNQNIQYF.

J is TRBJ2-7 and V is TRBV7-9; no reliable D call. The CDR3 is 13 amino acids. V was trimmed by 1 base and J by 1 base, leaving 5 bases between them. Germline lookup yields CDR1 SEHNR and CDR2 FQNEAQ (reference sequence). Here the CDR3 DNA reads TGTGCCAGCAGCTTAGAGTCGTCCTACGAGCAGTACTTC. This encodes CASSLESSYEQYF.

This rearrangement joins TRBV7-9 to TRBJ2-1; D may be TRBD2 (5 bases). V was pared by 5 bases and J by 10 bases, with 24 bases between. Germline values: CDR1 SEHNR, CDR2 FQNEAQ (reference sequence). This CDR3 is built from 16 residues. The DNA of the CDR3 is TGTGCCAGCAGCCCCTTAATCGGGGATTCCAATTTGGAGCAGTTCTTC. Translation gives CASSPLIGDSNLEQFF.

Remarks on this clone: Other DNA variants within this sample encode the same CDR3. CDR3 nucleotides: TGCGCCAGCAGCCACCCCGACAGAAGCAATCAGCCCCAGCATTTT. Amino acids: CASSHPDRSNQPQHF. The gene calls are TRBV4-1 and TRBJ1-5; D perhaps matches TRBD1 (5 bases). The CDR3 runs to 15 residues. The germline gives CDR1 MGHRA, CDR2 YSYEKL. Trimming removed 3 bases from V and 1 base from J, with 10 bases in between.

CDR3 amino acids: CASSLSGRGRSGYTF. As DNA, the CDR3 is TGTGCCAGCAGCTTATCTGGCAGGGGGCGGAGTGGCTACACCTTC. The chain links TRBV7-8 to TRBJ1-2, with 8 bases lining up with TRBD1. The CDR3 totals 15 residues. V shed 2 bases, J shed 7 bases, and the junction held 9 bases outside the gene matches. Per the germline V gene, CDR1 is SGHVS and CDR2 is FQNEAQ.

The chain employs TRBV3-1 (or the pseudogene TRBV3-2) and TRBJ1-2; D possibly corresponds to TRBD1 (6 bases). The germline V gene has CDR1 LGHDT and CDR2 YNNKEL (reference sequence). This CDR3 has 14 amino acids. Trimming pared 1 base from V and 7 bases from J, leaving 13 bases between. For the CDR3, the DNA is TGTGCCAGCAGCCAAGTCCAGGGGCCGACTGGCTACACCTTC. This sequence encodes CASSQVQGPTGYTF.

The CDR3: CASSLDGTGDFSPLHF. The DNA of the CDR3 is TGTGCCAGCAGCTTAGACGGGACGGGAGATTTTTCACCCCTCCACTTT. The gene calls are TRBV7-8 and TRBJ1-6, with a tentative D call TRBD1 (5 bases). V was cut by 1 base and J by 9 bases, with 16 bases left in between. Germline V gene sequence: CDR1 SGHVS, CDR2 FQNEAQ. The CDR3 has 16 residues.

The V call is TRBV15, the J call TRBJ1-1; D unclear. From germline, CDR1 is LNHNV and CDR2 YYDKDF (reference sequence). Trimming pared 2 bases from V and 6 bases from J, leaving 13 bases between. The CDR3 loop spans 14 amino acids. The CDR3 region is CATSRSHPSPEAFF. CDR3 sequence (DNA): TGTGCCACCAGCAGATCCCACCCCAGTCCTGAAGCTTTCTTT. The whole variable domain, filled in from reference TRBV15 and TRBJ1-1, reads DAMVIQNPRYQVTQFGKPVTLSCSQTLNHNVMYWYQQKSSQAPKLLFHYYDKDFNNEADTPDNFQSRRPNTSFCFLDIRSPGLGDTAMYLCATSRSHPSPEAFFGQGTRLTVV.

The chain carries TRBV5-4 and TRBJ1-2; D gene unclear. CDR1 and CDR2 (germline): SGHNT, YYREEE (reference sequence). There are 15 residues in the CDR3. V shed 0 bases and J shed 2 bases, with 11 bases lying between them. In DNA form, the CDR3 reads TGTGCCAGCAGCTTGGGTATTGGGCAGAACTATGGCTACACCTTC. It codes for CASSLGIGQNYGYTF.

This chain joins TRBV3-1 (or the pseudogene TRBV3-2) and TRBJ1-3, with D possibly being TRBD1 (5 bases). Per the germline V gene, CDR1 is LGHDT and CDR2 is YNNKEL (reference sequence). V was cut by 2 bases and J by 2 bases, with 10 bases left in between. The CDR3 loop spans 15 amino acids. CDR3: CASSQNPTAGNTIYF. DNA of the CDR3: TGTGCCAGCAGCCAAAATCCGACAGCTGGAAACACCATATATTTT.

V usage is TRBV6-6 and J usage is TRBJ2-1; TRBD2 is a possible D gene (6 bases). Trimming pared 8 bases from V and 8 bases from J, leaving 16 bases between. Per germline, CDR1 MNHNY and CDR2 SVGAGI (reference sequence). CDR3 length: 13 residues. CDR3 DNA: TGTGCCAGCGCTACTTCATCGGGGGATGAGCAGTTCTTC. Its translation is CASATSSGDEQFF.

The V and J genes are TRBV6-6 and TRBJ1-2; no definite D call. The CDR3 contains 13 residues. The V and J ends lost 3 bases and 4 bases respectively, with 9 bases between them. CDR1 and CDR2 (germline): MNHNY, SVGAGI (reference sequence). CDR3 sequence (DNA): TGTGCCAGCAGTTATGACGGACGCTATGGCTACACCTTC. It specifies CASSYDGRYGYTF.

The chain links TRBV5-1 to TRBJ1-2, with TRBD1 matching over 10 bases. After removal of 4 bases from V and 4 bases from J, the junction contained 10 bases not matched to a gene. Germline V lookup: CDR1 SGHRS, CDR2 YFSETQ. The CDR3 covers 16 residues. As DNA, the CDR3 is TGCGCCAGCAGCCCCCGACAGGGGGCCAACGTCTATGGCTACACCTTC. It is translated as CASSPRQGANVYGYTF.

The CDR3 loop is CASSPPEPANNRETQYF. CDR3 DNA: TGTGCCAGCAGCCCCCCGGAGCCCGCGAACAATCGGGAGACCCAGTACTTC. The V and J genes are TRBV21-1 and TRBJ2-5; the D segment call TRBD2 is taken from the table without a DNA check. TRBV21-1 is a documented pseudogene. This CDR3 contains 17 residues.

The V gene is TRBV19, the J gene TRBJ1-3, with D unresolved. Germline V CDR1 and CDR2: LNHDA, SQIVND (reference sequence). The length of the CDR3 is 16 residues. V gave up 4 bases and J gave up 0 bases, with 13 bases separating them. CDR3 nucleotides: TGTGCCAGTAGTAGAACGAGGGTCCTCTCTGGAAACACCATATATTTT. It specifies CASSRTRVLSGNTIYF.

The V call is TRBV5-1, the J call TRBJ1-3; D uncertain. V was trimmed by 4 bases and J by 0 bases, leaving 11 bases between them. Germline V gene sequence: CDR1 SGHRS, CDR2 YFSETQ. The CDR3 is 15 residues long. Here the CDR3 DNA reads TGCGCCAGCAGCCTCCCCAGGAGCTCTGGAAACACCATATATTTT. Its protein product is CASSLPRSSGNTIYF.

This clone was observed once. The genes are TRBV18 and TRBJ2-5; D remains ambiguous. Between the trimmed V and J ends, which lost 3 bases and 4 bases, there was a span of 9 bases. This CDR3 has 13 amino acids. Germline loops: CDR1 KGHSH, CDR2 LQKENI. CDR3 loop: CASSPASAETQYF. The CDR3 region has the DNA TGTGCCAGCTCACCCGCTTCGGCAGAGACCCAGTACTTC.

J is TRBJ2-5 and V is TRBV9, with 7 bases lining up with TRBD1. Germline V lookup: CDR1 SGDLS, CDR2 YYNGEE. V lost 4 bases and J lost 5; bases outside the gene matches: 11. The CDR3 contains 15 residues. The CDR3 coding sequence is TGTGCCAGCAGCAAAACCGGGACAGATGGGGAGACCCAGTACTTC. It codes for CASSKTGTDGETQYF.

The chain is built from TRBV11-2 and TRBJ2-1; 12 bases align to TRBD1. This CDR3 has 16 residues. CDR1 is SGHAT, CDR2 FQNNGV, per germline. The junction had 7 bases not matched to a gene; V was cut back by 5 bases and J by 5 bases. Here the CDR3 DNA reads TGTGCCAGCAGCCTGGGACAGGGGGCGATAAACAATGAGCAGTTCTTC. Protein product: CASSLGQGAINNEQFF.

The rearrangement uses TRBV5-1 and TRBJ2-2; no reliable D call. This CDR3 is built from 13 residues. Between the trimmed V and J ends, which lost 0 bases and 6 bases, there was a span of 6 bases. Germline CDR1 and CDR2: SGHRS and YFSETQ. The CDR3 here is CASSLDWPGELFF. DNA of the CDR3: TGCGCCAGCAGCTTGGATTGGCCCGGGGAGCTGTTTTTT.